A selection of T cell receptor beta chains follows, all from one sample in a study of blood T cell repertoires in COVID-19. Assay: immunoSEQ multiplex PCR; the TCRdb copy retains only in-frame clones and omits some. The table includes roughly 250,000 clones, 80% to 90% detected once. Sequences were obtained from PBMCs or T cells enriched from blood (not recorded which). These receptors were taken from a young woman who had recovered from COVID-19. Each CDR3 is given with its conserved first and last residue. A D gene is named only where the DNA matches it firmly. Rows may omit the clone size; those that give it use once, few, many or a size class.

d_call	j_call	clone_size	v_call	cdr3_aa	cdr3_nt
TRBD1	TRBJ1-3	.	TRBV2	CASIFSGQKGNTIYF	TGTGCCAGCATTTTTTCGGGACAGAAAGGAAACACCATATATTTT
TRBD2	TRBJ2-2	.	TRBV7-8	CASSLAMTRGRGAGELFF	TGTGCCAGCAGCTTAGCAATGACTCGCGGGAGGGGGGCCGGGGAGCTGTTTTTT
TRBD2	TRBJ2-1	.	TRBV7-2	CASSFVAGGYNEQFF	TGTGCCAGCAGCTTCGTAGCGGGAGGGTACAATGAGCAGTTCTTC
.	TRBJ1-3	.	TRBV30	CAWSRPGSGNTIYF	TGTGCCTGGTCCCGACCAGGGTCGGGAAACACCATATATTTT
.	TRBJ2-7	.	TRBV28	CASSPSTGGVQYEQYF	TGTGCCAGCAGTCCCTCTACAGGGGGGGTTCAGTACGAGCAGTACTTC
.	TRBJ2-7	.	TRBV19	CASSIGWQAYEQYF	TGTGCCAGTAGTATAGGATGGCAGGCCTACGAGCAGTACTTC
TRBD2	TRBJ2-1	.	TRBV6-4	CASSDSGRASNEQFF	TGTGCCAGCAGTGACAGCGGGAGGGCCTCCAATGAGCAGTTCTTC
.	TRBJ2-3	.	TRBV5-6	CASSLRGIDTQYF	TGTGCCAGCAGCTTAAGGGGGATAGATACGCAGTATTTT
.	TRBJ1-4	.	TRBV18	CASSREQAESEKLFF	TGTGCCAGCTCACGGGAGCAGGCCGAGAGCGAAAAACTGTTTTTT
.	TRBJ2-7	.	TRBV5-6	CASSEGLEQYF	TGTGCCAGCAGTGAGGGTCTTGAGCAGTACTTC
.	TRBJ1-5	few	TRBV10-3	CATDDRGGKLPQHF	TGTGCCACCGACGATCGGGGGGGCAAGCTGCCCCAGCATTTT
TRBD2	TRBJ2-1	.	TRBV29-1	CSVDSASGVNEQFF	TGCAGCGTTGATTCCGCTAGCGGGGTTAATGAGCAGTTCTTC
.	TRBJ1-2	once	TRBV28	CASSLAGTYGYTF	TGTGCCAGCAGTTTGGCGGGTACCTATGGCTACACCTTC
.	TRBJ2-1	.	TRBV28	CASTSAGQSSSYNEQFF	TGTGCCAGCACGTCCGCGGGACAGTCGAGCTCCTACAATGAGCAGTTCTTC
.	TRBJ2-7	once	TRBV28	CASSEGAYEQYF	TGTGCCAGCAGTGAGGGCGCCTACGAGCAGTACTTC
.	TRBJ2-7	.	TRBV7-8	CASSHPGKSYEQYF	TGTGCCAGCAGTCATCCAGGGAAGTCCTACGAGCAGTACTTC
.	TRBJ1-1	.	TRBV2	CASTTAAEAFF	TGTGCCAGCACGACAGCAGCTGAAGCTTTCTTT